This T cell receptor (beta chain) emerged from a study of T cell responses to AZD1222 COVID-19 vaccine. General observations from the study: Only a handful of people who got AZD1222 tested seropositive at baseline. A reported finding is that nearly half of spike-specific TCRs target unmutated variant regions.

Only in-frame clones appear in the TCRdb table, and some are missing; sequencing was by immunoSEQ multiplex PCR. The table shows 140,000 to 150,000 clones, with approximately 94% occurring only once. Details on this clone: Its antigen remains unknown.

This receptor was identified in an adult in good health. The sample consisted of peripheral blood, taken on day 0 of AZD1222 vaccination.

The CDR3 bases are TGTGCCAGCAGCTCGACAGGGGGATCTGGAAACACCATATATTTT. Translation: CASSSTGGSGNTIYF. V gene TRBV7-9 combines with J gene TRBJ1-3; TRBD1 aligns across 9 bases. The germline V gene has CDR1 SEHNR and CDR2 FQNEAQ (reference sequence). The CDR3 sequence is 15 residues long. The ends lost 4 bases at V and 1 base at J; junction bases unmatched: 2. Based on the CDR3 plus reference TRBV7-9 and TRBJ1-3, the full variable domain is DTGVSQNPRHKITKRGQNVTFRCDPISEHNRLYWYRQTLGQGPEFLTYFQNEAQLEKSRLLSDRFSAERPKGSFSTLEIQRTEQGDSAMYLCASSSTGGSGNTIYFGEGSWLTVV.